A single sample is the source of the 22 T cell receptor beta chains below, sequenced in a study of blood T cell repertoires in COVID-19 (dated by TCRdb to 2018 to 2021). The library was produced with the immunoSEQ multiplex PCR assay. What TCRdb holds here is the immuneACCESS table cut down to in-frame rearrangements. Part of the clones is not present; checked against another copy, under half of the missing clones reflect an unresolved V gene, and the others are unexplained. The sample yields approximately 130,000 clones; approximately 80% were counted once. The ten largest make up 20% to 30% of the sample. The sample was peripheral blood. These receptors all stem from a human donor in a cohort sampled during active COVID-19.

This rearrangement joins TRBV4-3 to TRBJ1-2; 7 bases match TRBD1. In germline, CDR1 is LGHNA, CDR2 YSLEER. This CDR3 region has 15 residues. V shed 0 bases, J shed 4 bases, and the junction held 5 bases outside the gene matches. In DNA form, the CDR3 reads TGCGCCAGCAGCCAAGACCCTCGGGACAGCTATGGCTACACCTTC. This translates into CASSQDPRDSYGYTF.

This rearrangement joins TRBV5-1 to TRBJ2-7, with D maybe TRBD2 (5 bases). This CDR3 contains 15 residues. In germline, CDR1 is SGHRS, CDR2 YFSETQ. Trimming took 0 bases from V and 0 from J, leaving 10 bases between them. DNA of the CDR3: TGCGCCAGCAGCTTGGGCCCGGAGGCCTCCTACGAGCAGTACTTC. Encoded protein: CASSLGPEASYEQYF.

The CDR3 DNA reads TGTGCCAGCAGGCAACAGGGGGCTTACACCTTC. It specifies CASRQQGAYTF. The V and J genes are TRBV2 and TRBJ1-2; 9 positions agree with TRBD1. Germline V gene data show CDR1 as SNHLY and CDR2 as FYNNEI. J was trimmed by 11 bases and V by 6 bases; bases with no gene match: 4. CDR3 size: 11 residues.

The chain joins TRBV19 to TRBJ1-2, with TRBD1 matching 10 bases. CDR3 length: 14 residues. The germline V gene encodes CDR1 LNHDA and CDR2 SQIVND (reference sequence). V dropped 4 bases and J dropped 7; count of bases not matched to a gene: 6. The CDR3, as DNA: TGTGCCAGTAGTACCGACAGGGGGCTGAGTGGCTACACCTTC. As protein: CASSTDRGLSGYTF.

The chain links TRBV5-8 to TRBJ1-2, with D uncertain. This CDR3 spans 13 amino acids. The V gene lost 0 bases and the J gene lost 3 bases, with 6 bases spanning the gap. In germline, CDR1 is SGHTS, CDR2 YDEGEE. The CDR3 DNA is TGTGCCAGCAGCTTGGAACGGGACTATGGCTACACCTTC. This sequence encodes CASSLERDYGYTF.

CDR3: CASGLSGGQAFF. The CDR3 nucleotides read TGTGCTAGTGGTTTGTCCGGGGGGCAGGCTTTCTTT. J is TRBJ1-1 and V is TRBV12-5; a possible D gene is TRBD1 (6 bases). This CDR3 is built from 12 residues. Germline CDR1 reads LGHNT; CDR2 reads FRNRAP. Trimming left V 2 bases short and J 11 bases short, with 12 bases between. Together with reference TRBV12-5 and TRBJ1-1, the CDR3 gives the full variable domain: DARVTQTPRHKVTEMGQEVTMRCQPILGHNTVFWYRQTMMQGLELLAYFRNRAPLDDSGMPKDRFSAEMPDATLATLKIQPSEPRDSAVYFCASGLSGGQAFFGQGTRLTVV.

V and J are TRBV29-1 and TRBJ1-2, with 7 bases aligning to TRBD1. This CDR3 has 14 amino acids. V gave up 0 bases and J gave up 8 bases; unmatched junction bases: 9. Germline V lookup: CDR1 SQVTM, CDR2 ANQGSEA. CDR3 sequence (DNA): TGCAGCGTTGAAGAAGGACAGGTTGCCAGGGGCTACACCTTC. This encodes CSVEEGQVARGYTF.

The table lists this clone with a count of one. The chain has TRBV6-5 and TRBJ1-5; weak D call: TRBD1 (5 bases). The CDR3 extends over 15 amino acids. V lost 6 bases and J 0 bases, leaving 12 bases between the germline ends. Germline CDR1 MNHEY, CDR2 SVGAGI. CDR3 amino acids: CASSSQGYSNQPQHF. CDR3 coding DNA: TGTGCCAGCAGCTCCCAGGGTTATAGCAATCAGCCCCAGCATTTT.

V is TRBV4-2 and J is TRBJ2-3; 9 positions match TRBD2. The V segment lost 2 bases and the J segment 4 bases; nucleotides outside the gene matches: 7. Per the germline V gene, CDR1 is LGHNA and CDR2 is YNFKEQ. The CDR3 has 16 residues. CDR3 DNA sequence: TGTGCCAGCAGCCAACGTAGCGGGAGTGGGGCAGATACGCAGTATTTT. The encoded protein is CASSQRSGSGADTQYF.

The rearrangement joins TRBV11-2 to TRBJ2-3; 8 bases agree with TRBD1. Germline V gene lookup returns CDR1 SGHAT and CDR2 FQNNGV. The CDR3 is 14 residues long. The ends lost 5 bases at V and 6 bases at J; junction bases unmatched: 7. The chain's CDR3 is CASSRDRGWDTQYF. The CDR3 DNA reads as TGTGCCAGCAGCCGCGACAGGGGATGGGATACGCAGTATTTT.

The chain combines TRBV7-2 with TRBJ1-2, with 8 bases aligning to TRBD1. The V segment lost 5 bases and the J segment 2 bases; nucleotides outside the gene matches: 13. The CDR3 runs to 17 residues. Germline V gene lookup returns CDR1 SGHTA and CDR2 FQGNSA. CDR3 region: CASSERQGTWLNYGYTF. CDR3 DNA sequence: TGTGCCAGCAGCGAACGACAGGGGACTTGGCTAAACTATGGCTACACCTTC.

Only a few counts were recorded for this clone. The rearrangement joins TRBV30 to TRBJ1-5; TRBD1 matches at 7 bases. V dropped 0 bases and J dropped 11; count of bases not matched to a gene: 10. CDR3 length equals 14 residues. CDR1 and CDR2 from the germline V gene are GTSNPN and SVGIG (reference sequence). This CDR3 is CAWSVTGVGLTQHF. The DNA of the CDR3 is TGTGCCTGGAGTGTTACAGGGGTGGGTCTAACCCAGCATTTT.

The chain carries TRBV3-1 (or the pseudogene TRBV3-2) and TRBJ2-3; possible D gene TRBD2, 5 bases. The CDR3 runs 15 residues. Deletions cut 4 bases from V and 5 bases from J, with 16 bases between. Germline V gene data show CDR1 as LGHDT and CDR2 as YNNKEL (reference sequence). CDR3 nucleotide sequence: TGTGCCAGCAGCCCCCGTGGACTTCGGGTAGATACGCAGTATTTT. Residues: CASSPRGLRVDTQYF.

The V gene is TRBV5-5, the J gene TRBJ1-2, with 8 bases identical to TRBD1. Per germline, CDR1 SGHKS and CDR2 YYEKEE (reference sequence). J was trimmed by 0 bases and V by 4 bases; bases with no gene match: 2. CDR3 length: 14 amino acids. The CDR3 loop is CASSADRANYGYTF. The CDR3 nucleotides are TGTGCCAGCAGCGCGGACAGGGCTAACTATGGCTACACCTTC.

This clone was counted only a few times. The chain recombines TRBV5-1 with TRBJ1-1; 9 bases map to TRBD1. The germline CDR1 and CDR2 sequences are SGHRS and YFSETQ. V shed 4 bases, J shed 5 bases, and the junction held 9 bases outside the gene matches. The CDR3 loop spans 15 amino acids. The CDR3 spells CASSRAQGAGTEAFF. CDR3 bases: TGCGCCAGCAGCCGGGCACAGGGGGCCGGTACTGAAGCTTTCTTT. The full variable domain, its missing parts supplied by reference TRBV5-1 and TRBJ1-1, is KAGVTQTPRYLIKTRGQQVTLSCSPISGHRSVSWYQQTPGQGLQFLFEYFSETQRNKGNFPGRFSGRQFSNSRSEMNVSTLELGDSALYLCASSRAQGAGTEAFFGQGTRLTVV.

This clone is medium-sized (0.01 to 0.1%). This rearrangement joins TRBV29-1 to TRBJ2-1; D remains unclear. Germline values: CDR1 SQVTM, CDR2 ANQGSEA. The length of the CDR3 is 13 residues. The germline V and J ends were trimmed by 8 bases and 6 bases, with 17 bases remaining between them. The DNA for the CDR3 is TGCAGCTCTCAAGGCGGCACGGGCAATGAGCAGTTCTTC. It yields the protein CSSQGGTGNEQFF.

Points on this clone: A junction boundary mismatches the germline segment, possibly from a read error. The same CDR3 can be traced to other DNA sequences in this sample. The chain joins TRBV7-2 to TRBJ2-5; weak D call: TRBD2 (5 bases). Germline CDR1 SGHTA, CDR2 FQGNSA. The CDR3 extends over 14 amino acids. In DNA form, the CDR3 reads TGCGCCAGCAGCTTAGGGAGAGGTCTGGAGACCCAGTACTTC. Protein sequence: CASSLGRGLETQYF.

The chain is built from TRBV6-2 or TRBV6-3 and TRBJ2-3, with a tentative D call TRBD2 (6 bases). The CDR3 runs 16 residues. Germline V gene data show CDR1 as MNHEY and CDR2 as SVGEGT. The V gene lost 3 bases and the J gene lost 1 base, with 14 bases spanning the gap. The CDR3: CASSYAKGEGTDTQYF. CDR3 nucleotides: TGTGCCAGCAGTTATGCCAAAGGGGAGGGCACAGATACGCAGTATTTT.

The chain couples TRBV2 to TRBJ2-3; D is undetermined. V was clipped by 2 bases and J by 2 bases, with 8 bases between them. The CDR3 spans 14 residues. The germline gives CDR1 SNHLY, CDR2 FYNNEI. In DNA form, the CDR3 reads TGTGCCAGCAGTGAACGGCAGGTCACAGATACGCAGTATTTT. This translates into CASSERQVTDTQYF.

The chain combines TRBV28 with TRBJ1-2; TRBD1 aligns across 10 bases. Looked up from germline, CDR1 is MDHEN and CDR2 is SYDVKM. Trimming at V came to 6 bases and at J to 2 bases, leaving 12 bases not matched to a gene. There are 17 residues in the CDR3. In nucleotides, the CDR3 is TGTGCCAGCAGGAGCCGAGCTCGGACAGGGGGGAACTATGGCTACACCTTC. The encoded protein is CASRSRARTGGNYGYTF.

This chain joins TRBV28 and TRBJ2-2; 7 bases agree with TRBD2. V trimming: 7 bases; J trimming: 7 bases; junction bases outside the gene matches: 21. From germline, CDR1 is MDHEN and CDR2 SYDVKM. This CDR3 spans 18 amino acids. CDR3 protein: CASKSSSSPGGYHGELFF. The CDR3 DNA reads as TGTGCCAGCAAATCATCATCGTCGCCGGGAGGTTATCACGGGGAGCTGTTTTTT.

The J gene is TRBJ2-3, the V gene TRBV5-8; 9 bases match TRBD2. V shed 0 bases, J shed 3 bases, and the junction held 5 bases outside the gene matches. The V gene's germline CDR1 is SGHTS and CDR2 YDEGEE. The CDR3 is made up of 16 amino acids. The CDR3 loop reads CASSLGRLAGTDTQYF. The DNA of the CDR3 is TGTGCCAGCAGCTTGGGTCGGCTAGCGGGAACAGATACGCAGTATTTT.